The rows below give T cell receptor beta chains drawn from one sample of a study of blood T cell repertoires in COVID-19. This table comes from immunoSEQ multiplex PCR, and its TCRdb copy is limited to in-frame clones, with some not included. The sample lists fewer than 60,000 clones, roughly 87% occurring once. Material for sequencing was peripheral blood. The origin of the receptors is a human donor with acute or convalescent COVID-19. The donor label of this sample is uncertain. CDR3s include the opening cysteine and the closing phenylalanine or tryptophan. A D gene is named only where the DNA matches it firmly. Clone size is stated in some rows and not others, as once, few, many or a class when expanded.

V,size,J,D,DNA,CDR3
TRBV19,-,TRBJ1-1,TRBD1,TGTGCCAGTAGTAATGACAGGGGGCTTGAAGCTTTCTTT,CASSNDRGLEAFF
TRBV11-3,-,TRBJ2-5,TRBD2,TGTGCCAGCAGCTTAGGACTGCAAAGCAGCGGGGGACAAGAGACCCAGTACTTC,CASSLGLQSSGGQETQYF
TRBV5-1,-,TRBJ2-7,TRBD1,TGCGCCAGCAGCATAGGACAGGGCCCCTACGAGCAGTACTTC,CASSIGQGPYEQYF
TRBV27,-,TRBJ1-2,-,TGTGCCAGCAGTCCCCGGTCTCCTAACTATGGCTACACCTTC,CASSPRSPNYGYTF
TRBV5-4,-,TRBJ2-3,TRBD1,TGTGCCAGCAGCTCCCGGGACAGGAGCACAGATACGCAGTATTTT,CASSSRDRSTDTQYF
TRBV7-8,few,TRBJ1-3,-,TGTGCCAGCAGCTATCCCGGAGGCACCATATATTTT,CASSYPGGTIYF
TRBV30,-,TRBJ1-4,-,TGTGCCTGGAGTGGTTTAGGGTCCGCGGGGGAAAAACTGTTTTTT,CAWSGLGSAGEKLFF
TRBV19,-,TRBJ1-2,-,TGTGCCAGTAGTATACCAGGAATAAGAGCTAACTATGGCTACACCTTC,CASSIPGIRANYGYTF
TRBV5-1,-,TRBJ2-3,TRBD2,TGCGCCAGCAGCTCCTCGACTAGCGGGGGAGGGGATACGCAGTATTTT,CASSSSTSGGGDTQYF
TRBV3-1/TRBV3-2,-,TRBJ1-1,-,TGTGCCAGCAGTGCGACAGGAAACACTGAAGCTTTCTTT,CASSATGNTEAFF
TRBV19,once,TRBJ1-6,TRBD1,TGTGCCAGTAGCTTGGGACAGGGGAATGATTCACCCCTCCACTTT,CASSLGQGNDSPLHF
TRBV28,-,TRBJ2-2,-,TGTGCCAGCAGTTCCCCAGCGGGACAGAACACCGGGGAGCTGTTTTTT,CASSSPAGQNTGELFF
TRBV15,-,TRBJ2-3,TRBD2,TGTGCCACCAGCCCCTTGGAGCGGGAGCCAGATACGCAGTATTTT,CATSPLEREPDTQYF
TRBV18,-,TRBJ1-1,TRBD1,TGTGCCAGCTCACCCCCCGGGACAGGGGGCACTGAAGCTTTCTTT,CASSPPGTGGTEAFF
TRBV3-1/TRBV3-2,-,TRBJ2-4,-,TGTGCCAGCAGCCAAGGAATGACAAACATAGCCAAAAACATTCAGTACTTC,CASSQGMTNIAKNIQYF
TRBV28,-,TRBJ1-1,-,TGTGCCAGCAGTTTATCGGGGGGGCGGATTAACACTGAAGCTTTCTTT,CASSLSGGRINTEAFF
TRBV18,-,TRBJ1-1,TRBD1,TGTGCCAGCTCACCACAGAACCCAGGGGGCGCAGTCACTGAAGCTTTCTTT,CASSPQNPGGAVTEAFF
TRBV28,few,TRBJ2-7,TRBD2,TGTGCCAGCACCCGGCCCAGCGGGGGATACGAGCAGTACTTC,CASTRPSGGYEQYF
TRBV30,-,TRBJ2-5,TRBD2,TGTGCCTGGAGTGTGCAGCGGGGCAGTTTCCAGTACTTC,CAWSVQRGSFQYF
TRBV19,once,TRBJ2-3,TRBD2,TGTGCCAGTAGTAGGGGATCCGGACTAGCGGGGTGGGATACGCAGTATTTT,CASSRGSGLAGWDTQYF
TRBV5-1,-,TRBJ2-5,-,TGCGCCAGCGGAGGAACTAGCAGTCCGCGGGAGACCCAGTACTTC,CASGGTSSPRETQYF
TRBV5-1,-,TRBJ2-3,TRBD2,TGCGCCAGCAGCCCCCAGGGGACTAGCGGGAGTGGTACGCAGTATTTT,CASSPQGTSGSGTQYF
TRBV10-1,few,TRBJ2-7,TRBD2,TGCGCCAGTTGGACTAGCGGGAGCGCCGAGCAGTACTTC,CASWTSGSAEQYF
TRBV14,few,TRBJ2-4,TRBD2,TGTGCCAGCAGCCAAGGTGGTATAGCGGGGGAATGGGGAAACATTCAGTACTTC,CASSQGGIAGEWGNIQYF
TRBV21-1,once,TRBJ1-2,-,TGTGCCAGCAGCAGAGAGACAGGGTCCTATGGCTACACCTTC,CASSRETGSYGYTF
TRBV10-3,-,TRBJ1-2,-,TGTGCCATCTCCGGGGATAACTATGGCTACACCTTC,CAISGDNYGYTF
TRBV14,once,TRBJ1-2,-,TGTGCCAGCAGCCCGAGCTTTTCCTATGGCTACACCTTC,CASSPSFSYGYTF
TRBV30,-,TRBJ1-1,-,TGTGCCTGGAGCTCAGGGGTCTTCAATAATGAAGCTTTCTTT,CAWSSGVFNNEAFF
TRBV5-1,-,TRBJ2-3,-,TGCGCCAGCAGCCGAGGGATTGGGGCAGATACGCAGTATTTT,CASSRGIGADTQYF
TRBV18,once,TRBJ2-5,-,TGTGCCAGCTCACCACCCCCCAGGGAAGAGACCCAGTACTTC,CASSPPPREETQYF
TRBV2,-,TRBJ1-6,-,TGTGCCAGCAGTGACCTGGCAGGGCCATATCTTATTTCACCCCTCCACTTT,CASSDLAGPYLISPLHF
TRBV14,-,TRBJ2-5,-,TGTGCCAGCAGTGAAGCGCTGGGGGCCCCCGGGGAGACCCAGTACTTC,CASSEALGAPGETQYF
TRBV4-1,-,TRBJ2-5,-,TGCGCCAGCAGCCAAGATCGAGGCAGGGCAGAGACCCAGTACTTC,CASSQDRGRAETQYF
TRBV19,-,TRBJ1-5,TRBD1,TGTGCCAGTAGTTCGACAGGGATGAATAGCAATCAGCCCCAGCATTTT,CASSSTGMNSNQPQHF
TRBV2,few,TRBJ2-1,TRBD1,TGTGCCAGCAGAAAACAGGGGGTAGACTACAATGAGCAGTTCTTC,CASRKQGVDYNEQFF
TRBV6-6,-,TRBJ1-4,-,TGTGCCAGCAGTTACTCGCCTAGGGGATGGGAAAAACTGTTTTTT,CASSYSPRGWEKLFF
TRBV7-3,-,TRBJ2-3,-,TGTGCCAGCAGTTCGAGTACTACAGATACGCAGTATTTT,CASSSSTTDTQYF
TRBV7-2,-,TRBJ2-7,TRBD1,TGTGCCAGCAGCCCCCGGGACAGGGCCTCCTACGAGCAGTACTTC,CASSPRDRASYEQYF
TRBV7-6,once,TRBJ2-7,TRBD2,TGTGCCAGCAGCTGGACTAGCGGGGGCTACGAGCAGTACTTC,CASSWTSGGYEQYF
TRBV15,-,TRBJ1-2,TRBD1,TGTGCCACCAGCAGAGATTGGGACAGGGGGGATGGCTACACCTTC,CATSRDWDRGDGYTF
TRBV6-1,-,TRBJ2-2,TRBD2,TGTGCCAGCAGTGACGGCGGGGGGGCGACCGGGGAGCTGTTTTTT,CASSDGGGATGELFF
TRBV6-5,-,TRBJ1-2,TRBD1,TGTGCCAGCAGGCCCGGAGGGGGCAGTAACTATGGCTACACCTTC,CASRPGGGSNYGYTF
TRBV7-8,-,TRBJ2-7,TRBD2,TGTGCCAGCAGCTTAGCCCTCACTAGCGGGGGAAACTACGAGCAGTACTTC,CASSLALTSGGNYEQYF
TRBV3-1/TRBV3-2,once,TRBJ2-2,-,TGTGCCAGCAGCCAAGGGGTAATACTAGTCGTAAGCTCCGGGGAGCTGTTTTTT,CASSQGVILVVSSGELFF
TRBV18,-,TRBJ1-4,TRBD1,TGTGCCAGCTGGAGAGGGGACAGTAATGAAAAACTGTTTTTT,CASWRGDSNEKLFF
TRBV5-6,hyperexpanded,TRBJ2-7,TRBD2,TGTGCCAGCAGCTACCTAGCGGGAGGGGACTACGAGCAGTACTTC,CASSYLAGGDYEQYF